This entry lists 21 T cell receptor beta chains sequenced from one sample in a study of T cells in Graves' hyperthyroidism and ophthalmopathy. The source material, RNA transcripts, was used to amplify TCR beta CDR3 regions. HTBI primers were the set used in a first-round RT-PCR of the TCR CDR3. In TCRdb, the multiplex PCR reads were re-called with MiXCR into one record per CDR3 protein. The sample shows hundreds of thousands of distinct CDR3 sequences, roughly 15% of them seen only once. Source material: blood. The receptors originated from a young woman with Graves' ophthalmopathy.

This clonotype was recorded at least ten times. The chain joins TRBV20-1 to TRBJ1-1; D unclear. V dropped 6 bases and J dropped 0 bases, with 11 bases sitting between them. Germline V gene lookup returns CDR1 DFQATT and CDR2 SNEGSKA (reference sequence). This CDR3 is built from 13 residues. CDR3 protein: CSAKAHMNTEAFF. Here the CDR3 DNA reads TGCAGTGCCAAGGCACACATGAACACTGAAGCTTTCTTT.

At least ten counts were recorded for this clonotype. This sequence joins TRBV6-1 and TRBJ1-4; D call uncertain. Germline V CDR1 and CDR2: MNHNS, SASEGT. The CDR3 contains 14 residues. V was clipped by 3 bases and J by 7 bases, with 12 bases between them. Here the CDR3 DNA reads TGTGCCAGCAGTGAGCCTATGTGGGGTGAAAAACTGTTTTTT. Encoded protein: CASSEPMWGEKLFF.

This clonotype showed up many times. The chain has TRBV19 and TRBJ1-1; no reliable D call. The CDR3 has 15 amino acids. Trimming removed 6 bases at V and 0 bases at J, with 14 bases between. CDR1 and CDR2 from the germline V gene are LNHDA and SQIVND (reference sequence). CDR3 bases: TGTGCCAGTAGGGCCACGGCGAGACTGAACACTGAAGCTTTCTTT. Protein product: CASRATARLNTEAFF.

This clonotype appeared many times. The chain combines TRBV24-1 with TRBJ2-5, with TRBD1 matching over 7 bases. CDR3 length: 13 amino acids. The V segment lost 5 bases and the J segment 5 bases; nucleotides outside the gene matches: 4. Germline V gene data show CDR1 as KGHDR and CDR2 as SFDVKD. The CDR3 here is CATSAPRGETQYF. For the CDR3, the DNA is TGTGCCACCAGTGCCCCCAGGGGGGAGACCCAGTACTTC.

This clonotype was seen at least ten times. The chain combines TRBV7-6 with TRBJ2-2; 7 nucleotides align to TRBD2. The CDR3 is 14 residues long. V was pared by 3 bases and J by 5 bases, with 3 bases of the junction left unmatched. The germline CDR1 and CDR2 sequences are SGHVS and FNYEAQ. CDR3 amino acids: CASSFAGETGELFF. Here the CDR3 DNA reads TGTGCCAGCAGCTTTGCGGGAGAGACCGGGGAGCTGTTTTTT.

The table lists this clonotype with many counts. The rearrangement links TRBV28 to TRBJ2-5; no clear D. Trimming pared 2 bases from V and 2 bases from J, leaving 12 bases between. The germline gives CDR1 MDHEN, CDR2 SYDVKM. This CDR3 comprises 15 residues. The CDR3: CASSLDPTTQETQYF. Here the CDR3 DNA reads TGTGCCAGCAGTTTAGACCCCACCACTCAAGAGACCCAGTACTTC.

The V gene is TRBV6-1, the J gene TRBJ1-2, with 9 bases lining up with TRBD1. V dropped 5 bases and J dropped 9; count of bases not matched to a gene: 16. Germline V gives CDR1 MNHNS, CDR2 SASEGT. The CDR3 sequence is 16 residues long. CDR3 amino acids: CASSWDRVAALFCYTF. As DNA, the CDR3 is TGTGCCAGCAGTTGGGACAGGGTGGCGGCCTTGTTCTGCTACACCTTC.

This clonotype was counted at least ten times. The rearrangement uses TRBV28 and TRBJ2-1; 14 bases are shared with TRBD2. Germline CDR1 is MDHEN and CDR2 is SYDVKM. This CDR3 region has 17 residues. V shed 7 bases, J shed 5 bases, and the junction held 10 bases outside the gene matches. The CDR3: CASMRLAGGEPNNEQFF. The CDR3 DNA reads TGTGCCAGCATGAGACTAGCGGGGGGGGAACCTAACAATGAGCAGTTCTTC.

This clonotype was found many times. The gene calls are TRBV5-6 and TRBJ1-2, with D possibly matching TRBD1 (6 bases). The CDR3 contains 15 residues. V gave up 2 bases and J gave up 0 bases, with 11 bases separating them. Per germline, CDR1 SGHDT and CDR2 YYEEEE. In DNA form, the CDR3 reads TGTGCCAGCAGCTTCGTTGGGGGCCCTAACTATGGCTACACCTTC. This gives the protein CASSFVGGPNYGYTF. The entire variable domain, with the rest obtained from reference TRBV5-6 and TRBJ1-2, is as follows: DAGVTQSPTHLIKTRGQQVTLRCSPKSGHDTVSWYQQALGQGPQFIFQYYEEEERQRGNFPDRFSGHQFPNYSSELNVNALLLGDSALYLCASSFVGGPNYGYTFGSGTRLTVV.

This clonotype was seen repeatedly, ten times or more. The chain couples TRBV27 to TRBJ2-5; possible D gene TRBD2, 6 bases. V shed 3 bases and J shed 7 bases, with 18 bases lying between them. The germline V gene has CDR1 MNHEY and CDR2 SMNVEV (reference sequence). This CDR3 region has 15 residues. CDR3 sequence: CASSLSRASGVTQYF. Written as DNA, the CDR3 is TGTGCCAGCAGTTTGAGCAGGGCCTCGGGGGTGACCCAGTACTTC.

This clonotype was counted at least ten times. The V gene is TRBV2, the J gene TRBJ2-3; D uncertain. Germline V CDR1 and CDR2: SNHLY, FYNNEI. V gave up 9 bases and J gave up 4 bases, with 20 bases separating them. The CDR3 loop spans 15 amino acids. The CDR3 spells CASSLALTMADTQYF. The CDR3, as DNA: TGTGCCAGTAGTCTTGCACTCACAATGGCAGATACGCAGTATTTT.

Remarks on this clonotype: This may be a read error, as it is one base from a much larger clone. The CDR3 ends on some other residue instead of the conserved phenylalanine or tryptophan, so this is likely a read error. This rearrangement joins TRBV20-1 to TRBJ2-7; 9 nucleotides align to TRBD2. The CDR3 contains 15 residues. Trimming at V came to 2 bases and at J to 0 bases, leaving 5 bases not matched to a gene. Germline CDR1 DFQATT, CDR2 SNEGSKA (reference sequence). CDR3 region: CSARKTSGFSYEQYS. CDR3 sequence (DNA): TGCAGTGCTAGAAAGACTAGCGGTTTCTCCTACGAGCAGTACTCC.

This clonotype was observed a few times. The chain links TRBV10-2 to TRBJ1-2; 8 positions match TRBD1. V lost 5 bases to trimming and J lost 3 bases; unmatched junction nucleotides: 8. Germline lookup yields CDR1 WSHSY and CDR2 SAAADI. The CDR3 runs 15 residues. The chain's CDR3 is CASSNRDRNYYGYTF. CDR3 bases: TGCGCCAGCAGTAACCGGGACAGGAACTACTATGGCTACACCTTC.

In its sample, this clonotype was seen a few times. The chain combines TRBV7-9 with TRBJ1-2, with a weak D call TRBD1 (5 bases). Trimming shortened V by 0 bases and J by 1 base, and 9 bases separated the two germline ends. CDR3 size: 15 residues. Germline V gives CDR1 SEHNR, CDR2 FQNEAQ (reference sequence). The CDR3 here is CASSLAPGHNYGYTF. Written as DNA, the CDR3 is TGTGCCAGCAGCTTAGCCCCAGGGCATAACTATGGCTACACCTTC.

CDR3 in DNA: TGTGCCAGCAGCAAAGCGGGGGCCCACTACGAGCAGTACTTC. It specifies CASSKAGAHYEQYF. This chain links TRBV11-2 with TRBJ2-7; 8 nucleotides line up with TRBD2. V shed 5 bases, J shed 3 bases, and the junction held 6 bases outside the gene matches. Germline loops: CDR1 SGHAT, CDR2 FQNNGV. The CDR3 contains 14 residues.

This clonotype was recorded at least ten times. The V gene is TRBV18, the J gene TRBJ1-2, with D unresolved. Trimming removed 3 bases at V and 5 bases at J, with 19 bases between. This CDR3 contains 16 residues. In germline, CDR1 is KGHSH, CDR2 LQKENI. The CDR3, as DNA: TGTGCCAGCTCACCGGCGGCAGACCCGACTTATTATGGCTACACCTTC. As protein: CASSPAADPTYYGYTF.

Ten or more counts support this clonotype. The rearrangement uses TRBV20-1 and TRBJ2-5; TRBD1 agrees at 7 bases. The CDR3 totals 13 residues. Trimming removed 3 bases from V and 3 bases from J; junction bases left unmatched: 4. Germline lookup yields CDR1 DFQATT and CDR2 SNEGSKA (reference sequence). CDR3 in amino acids: CSARGTDEETQYF. CDR3 bases: TGCAGTGCTAGGGGGACAGATGAAGAGACCCAGTACTTC.

About this clonotype itself: A read error may be the cause here, since a much bigger clone is one base away. The chain combines TRBV7-2 with TRBJ1-5; 7 nucleotides line up with TRBD1. Germline loops: CDR1 SGHTA, CDR2 FQGNSA. CDR3 length: 15 amino acids. The CDR3 loop reads CACSLGDRVNQPQHF. The CDR3 nucleotides are TGTGCCTGCAGCCTAGGAGACAGGGTTAATCAGCCCCAGCATTTT.

This clonotype appeared many times. The chain carries TRBV19 and TRBJ2-4; tentative D call: TRBD1 (5 bases). The CDR3 has 16 residues. Between the trimmed V and J ends, which lost 1 base and 0 bases, there was a span of 10 bases. In germline, CDR1 is LNHDA, CDR2 SQIVND (reference sequence). The CDR3 loop is CASSIGGLLAKNIQYF. Here the CDR3 DNA reads TGTGCCAGTAGTATAGGGGGCCTGCTAGCCAAAAACATTCAGTACTTC.

This clonotype was seen ten or more times. The V gene is TRBV7-3, the J gene TRBJ2-7; D is unresolved. CDR1 is SGHTA and CDR2 is FQGTGA in the germline V gene. The CDR3 runs 11 residues. The ends were cut back, 7 bases at V and 2 bases at J, with 6 bases in the middle. CDR3 DNA: TGTGCCAGCACCGAAACCTACGAGCAGTACTTC. It translates to CASTETYEQYF.

A few counts support this clonotype. The V call is TRBV3-1, the J call TRBJ2-6; a weak D match, TRBD2 (5 bases). With 4 bases removed from V and 4 bases from J, the gap between germline ends came to 17 bases. CDR1 is LGHDT, CDR2 YNNKEL, per germline (reference sequence). CDR3 length: 17 amino acids. CDR3 sequence reads: CASSLQSWVAGANVLTF. The CDR3 DNA is TGTGCCAGCAGCCTGCAGAGCTGGGTAGCGGGGGCCAACGTCCTGACTTTC. The entire variable domain, with the rest obtained from reference TRBV3-1 and TRBJ2-6, is as follows: DTAVSQTPKYLVTQMGNDKSIKCEQNLGHDTMYWYKQDSKKFLKIMFSYNNKELIINETVPNRFSPKSPDKAHLNLHINSLELGDSAVYFCASSLQSWVAGANVLTFGAGSRLTVL.